The rows below give T cell receptor beta chains drawn from one sample of a study of cytomegalovirus exposure and HLA in healthy donors. Sequencing used immunoSEQ multiplex PCR; TCRdb keeps in-frame clones, though not all of them. The repertoire table contains over 100,000 clones. Sequenced sample: PBMCs. These receptors were obtained from a man aged 18 to 30 in good health and CMV-seronegative. The CDR3 runs from the conserved cysteine through the conserved F or W. The order of the fields is D gene, V gene, J gene, CDR3 DNA, CDR3 protein. The D gene is left open where the match is weak.

.	TRBV7-3	TRBJ2-3	TGTGCCAGCAGCTTAACACAGGCTCTCGTTGCAGATACGCAGTATTTT	CASSLTQALVADTQYF
.	TRBV9	TRBJ2-7	TGTGCCAGCAGCGTTCGTATGACATCCGAGCAGTACTTC	CASSVRMTSEQYF
TRBD2	TRBV30	TRBJ2-3	TGTGCCTGGAGGGTAGCGGGGGCAACAGATACGCAGTATTTT	CAWRVAGATDTQYF
.	TRBV21-1	TRBJ1-4	TGTGCCAGCAGTCGACAGGGAGATAATGAAAAACTGTTTTTT	CASSRQGDNEKLFF
.	TRBV6-4	TRBJ1-1	TGTGCCAGCAGGATCACCGGGACAAACACTGAAGCTTTCTTT	CASRITGTNTEAFF
TRBD1	TRBV19	TRBJ1-6	TGTGCCAGTAGTCCACCCGGACAGGGAGGACCCCTCCACTTT	CASSPPGQGGPLHF
.	TRBV6-1	TRBJ1-1	TGTGCCAGCAGTGAAGCGCCACAGCAGAACACTGAAGCTTTCTTT	CASSEAPQQNTEAFF
TRBD1	TRBV5-6	TRBJ2-1	TGTGCCAGCAGCTTAGGTTTAGGACAGGGCATAGGCGAGCAGTTCTTC	CASSLGLGQGIGEQFF
TRBD1	TRBV5-4	TRBJ2-2	TGTGCCAGCAGCTGGGGACAGGCGAACACCGGGGAGCTGTTTTTT	CASSWGQANTGELFF
.	TRBV28	TRBJ2-1	TGTGCCAGCAGTCCCGAGGGGTGGGAGGACAATGAGCAGTTCTTC	CASSPEGWEDNEQFF
.	TRBV7-7	TRBJ2-2	TGTGCCAGCAGCTCGAGAAACACCGGGGAGCTGTTTTTT	CASSSRNTGELFF
.	TRBV6-5	TRBJ2-1	TGTGCCAGCAGACAGAACTTCTGGGGAGCCGATGAGCAGTTCTTC	CASRQNFWGADEQFF
.	TRBV19	TRBJ2-5	TGTGCCAGTAGTACGACAGGGGAGGGGATCCAGTACTTC	CASSTTGEGIQYF
.	TRBV19	TRBJ1-2	TGTGCCAGTAGTAGCCACCTCTATCCTGACTATGGCTACACCTTC	CASSSHLYPDYGYTF
TRBD2	TRBV5-4	TRBJ2-3	TGTGCCAGCAAGCGGGAGGGTAGCACAGATACGCAGTATTTT	CASKREGSTDTQYF
TRBD1	TRBV5-1	TRBJ2-2	TGCGCCAGCAGCTCGGGACAGGAAAACACCGGGGAGCTGTTTTTT	CASSSGQENTGELFF
TRBD2	TRBV5-1	TRBJ2-3	TGCGCCAGCAGCTCCGGACTAGCGGGAGGCACAGATACGCAGTATTTT	CASSSGLAGGTDTQYF